The next 25 T cell receptor beta chains were all read from a single sample in a study of CD8+ T cells in alopecia areata (dated by TCRdb to between 2018 and 2020). The method was the immunoSEQ multiplex PCR assay. RNA was extracted from all samples and reverse transcribed into cDNA, which served as template for TCR sequencing. The table was pulled from immuneACCESS by TCRdb, which kept in-frame rearrangements only. Such tables lose some clones; where checked, under half of the loss comes from unresolved V genes, and the rest has no known cause. For this sample there are about 200,000 clones; about 61% appear just once. The ten largest clones represent over 4% of the sample. The material sequenced was CD8+ T cells sorted from blood. Every receptor here comes from a human donor in good health.

This clone was counted once. The CDR3 DNA reads TGTGCCAGCAGCGACGGACAGGGTCGGACCGGGGAGCTGTTTTTT. It codes for CASSDGQGRTGELFF. The rearrangement uses TRBV9 and TRBJ2-2; 8 bases fit TRBD1. Germline loops: CDR1 SGDLS, CDR2 YYNGEE. Trimming removed 3 bases from V and 5 bases from J; junction bases left unmatched: 6. This CDR3 is built from 15 residues.

V usage is TRBV5-1 and J usage is TRBJ1-1, with no clear D. The germline V and J ends were trimmed by 4 bases and 10 bases, with 8 bases remaining between them. This CDR3 region has 10 residues. CDR1 SGHRS and CDR2 YFSETQ come from the germline V gene. In nucleotides, the CDR3 is TGCGCCAGCAGCGCGTATGGAGCTTTCTTT. Translation: CASSAYGAFF.

The chain is built from TRBV5-6 and TRBJ1-1; possibly TRBD1 for D (5 bases). The V end lost 2 bases, the J end lost 2 bases, and 10 bases lay between the germline ends. From germline, CDR1 is SGHDT and CDR2 YYEEEE. CDR3 length equals 14 residues. CDR3 sequence reads: CASSFRQFNTEAFF. The CDR3 nucleotides are TGTGCCAGCAGCTTTAGACAGTTTAACACTGAAGCTTTCTTT.

V is TRBV7-8 and J is TRBJ2-1; D remains ambiguous. The V gene lost 5 bases and the J gene lost 8 bases, with 19 bases spanning the gap. The CDR3 has 15 residues. Looked up from germline, CDR1 is SGHVS and CDR2 is FQNEAQ. The DNA for the CDR3 is TGTGCCAGCAGCGCCGACCGGACGGTGATCCATGAGCAGTTCTTC. Its protein is CASSADRTVIHEQFF. The whole variable domain, remainder taken from reference TRBV7-8 and TRBJ2-1, is GAGVSQSPRYKVAKRGQDVALRCDPISGHVSLFWYQQALGQGPEFLTYFQNEAQLDKSGLPSDRFFAERPEGSVSTLKIQRTQQEDSAVYLCASSADRTVIHEQFFGPGTRLTVL.

The rearrangement links TRBV19 to TRBJ1-1; the D is unclear. V shed 2 bases and J shed 3 bases, with 10 bases lying between them. CDR3 length: 14 residues. Germline values: CDR1 LNHDA, CDR2 SQIVND (reference sequence). The DNA of the CDR3 is TGTGCCAGTAGTATACCGGGAATGCACACTGAAGCTTTCTTT. Translation: CASSIPGMHTEAFF.

The gene calls are TRBV4-1 and TRBJ1-2, with D unclear. Deletions cut 0 bases from V and 4 bases from J, with 15 bases between. This CDR3 has 16 amino acids. Germline CDR1 reads MGHRA; CDR2 reads YSYEKL. CDR3 loop: CASSQEAGNGFYGYTF. The CDR3 DNA is TGCGCCAGCAGCCAAGAGGCCGGGAATGGATTCTATGGCTACACCTTC.

The chain couples TRBV2 to TRBJ1-5; the D gene is possibly TRBD1 (6 bases). V dropped 6 bases and J dropped 9 bases, with 15 bases sitting between them. CDR1 and CDR2 from the germline V gene are SNHLY and FYNNEI. The CDR3 has 13 amino acids. CDR3 sequence reads: CASRGGQRWPQHF. DNA for the CDR3: TGTGCCAGCAGGGGGGGCCAAAGGTGGCCCCAGCATTTT. The full variable domain, completed using reference TRBV2 and TRBJ1-5, is EPEVTQTPSHQVTQMGQEVILRCVPISNHLYFYWYRQILGQKVEFLVSFYNNEISEKSEIFDDQFSVERPDGSNFTLKIRSTKLEDSAMYFCASRGGQRWPQHFGDGTRLSIL.

This clone occurred once. The chain couples TRBV13 to TRBJ2-7, with TRBD2 matching 8 bases. Germline V gene sequence: CDR1 PRHDT, CDR2 FYEKMQ (reference sequence). There are 15 residues in the CDR3. The V gene end was trimmed by 1 base and the J gene end by 7 bases; junction bases not matched to a gene: 9. CDR3 sequence reads: CASSLEPGGQREQYF. Here the CDR3 DNA reads TGTGCCAGCAGCTTAGAGCCGGGGGGGCAGCGGGAGCAGTACTTC.

This clone was observed a handful of times. V is TRBV29-1 and J is TRBJ1-1; the match to TRBD1 covers 10 bases. The CDR3 loop spans 14 amino acids. CDR1 is SQVTM and CDR2 is ANQGSEA in the germline V gene. V lost 4 bases, J lost 0 bases, and 2 bases stayed unmatched. CDR3 in DNA: TGCAGCGTTGTAGGACAGGGGGTGAACACTGAAGCTTTCTTT. It translates to CSVVGQGVNTEAFF.

V gene TRBV11-2 combines with J gene TRBJ2-7; 9 nucleotides agree with TRBD1. There are 14 residues in the CDR3. Looked up from germline, CDR1 is SGHAT and CDR2 is FQNNGV. The ends lost 2 bases at V and 4 bases at J; junction bases unmatched: 3. The CDR3 DNA reads as TGTGCCAGCAGCTTACCGGGACAGGGATACGAGCAGTACTTC. Translation: CASSLPGQGYEQYF.

The rearrangement links TRBV6-6 to TRBJ2-5; D gene unclear. Germline V lookup: CDR1 MNHNY, CDR2 SVGAGI (reference sequence). This CDR3 has 14 residues. Trimming took 4 bases from V and 1 from J, leaving 10 bases between them. CDR3 sequence (DNA): TGTGCCAGCAGTTCCAATAGGCGCCAAGAGACCCAGTACTTC. Its translation is CASSSNRRQETQYF.

The chain employs TRBV4-1 and TRBJ2-7; 9 bases are a match to TRBD1. V trimming: 1 base; J trimming: 6 bases; junction bases outside the gene matches: 4. There are 14 residues in the CDR3. Germline V lookup: CDR1 MGHRA, CDR2 YSYEKL. Written as DNA, the CDR3 is TGCGCCAGCAGCCAAGCGGACAGGGGCGGCGAGCAGTACTTC. Its translation: CASSQADRGGEQYF.

V gene TRBV7-9 combines with J gene TRBJ1-2, with a possible D match to TRBD1 (5 bases). Trimming took off 5 bases at V and 2 bases at J, with 15 bases between the two ends. CDR3 length equals 15 residues. CDR1 is SEHNR, CDR2 FQNEAQ, per germline (reference sequence). The CDR3 nucleotides are TGTGCCAGCAGCACCGGGGCCATAGGGAACTATGGCTACACCTTC. Its protein product is CASSTGAIGNYGYTF.

The chain is built from TRBV7-2 and TRBJ2-1; a possible D gene is TRBD1 (6 bases). In germline, CDR1 is SGHTA, CDR2 FQGNSA. The CDR3 runs 16 residues. V shed 2 bases and J shed 0 bases, with 11 bases lying between them. The CDR3 here is CASSLIGGSSYNEQFF. The CDR3 DNA follows: TGTGCCAGCAGCTTAATAGGGGGAAGCTCCTACAATGAGCAGTTCTTC.

The chain carries TRBV7-8 and TRBJ2-7; possibly TRBD1 or TRBD2 for D (5 bases each). CDR1 SGHVS and CDR2 FQNEAQ come from the germline V gene. This CDR3 is 16 amino acids long. V was pared by 0 bases and J by 6 bases, with 18 bases between. In DNA form, the CDR3 reads TGTGCCAGCAGCTTAGCCACGGGACCTACCACGGCCGAGCAGTACTTC. Protein sequence: CASSLATGPTTAEQYF.

This sequence joins TRBV4-1 and TRBJ1-6; the D gene is possibly TRBD1 (6 bases). This CDR3 has 17 amino acids. The V gene lost 3 bases and the J gene lost 5 bases, with 17 bases spanning the gap. CDR1 is MGHRA and CDR2 is YSYEKL in the germline V gene. CDR3 nucleotides: TGCGCCAGCAGCCACCCCGACAGGTTTGGGAATAATTCACCCCTCCACTTT. Its protein product is CASSHPDRFGNNSPLHF.

The CDR3 sequence: CASRKGFNEQFF. For the CDR3, the DNA is TGTGCCAGCAGGAAAGGGTTCAATGAGCAGTTCTTC. The gene calls are TRBV27 and TRBJ2-1; no clear D gene. Trimming shortened V by 6 bases and J by 6 bases, and 9 bases separated the two germline ends. The CDR3 spans 12 residues. CDR1 is MNHEY, CDR2 SMNVEV, per germline (reference sequence).

This clone was seen a handful of times. This sequence joins TRBV7-9 and TRBJ1-1, with D possibly matching TRBD1 (5 bases). Trimming pared 3 bases from V and 1 base from J, leaving 6 bases between. CDR1 is SEHNR, CDR2 FQNEAQ, per germline (reference sequence). This CDR3 spans 13 amino acids. The CDR3 DNA reads as TGTGCCAGCAGCTTCCAGGGGAACACTGAAGCTTTCTTT. It codes for CASSFQGNTEAFF. Full variable domain (missing parts from reference TRBV7-9 and TRBJ1-1): DTGVSQNPRHKITKRGQNVTFRCDPISEHNRLYWYRQTLGQGPEFLTYFQNEAQLEKSRLLSDRFSAERPKGSFSTLEIQRTEQGDSAMYLCASSFQGNTEAFFGQGTRLTVV.

A single count supports this clone. The chain employs TRBV9 and TRBJ1-2, with TRBD1 as a possible D gene (5 bases). Trimming removed 0 bases at V and 8 bases at J, with 8 bases between. From germline, CDR1 is SGDLS and CDR2 YYNGEE. The CDR3 has 12 amino acids. The CDR3 region has the DNA TGTGCCAGCAGCGTAGTAGGGGACGGCTACACCTTC. Protein product: CASSVVGDGYTF.

The chain links TRBV30 to TRBJ2-7; the D is unclear. The V and J ends lost 2 bases and 1 base respectively, with 6 bases between them. CDR1 and CDR2 (germline): GTSNPN, SVGIG (reference sequence). This CDR3 is built from 12 residues. In DNA form, the CDR3 reads TGTGCCTGGAGTTGGTCGTCCTACGAGCAGTACTTC. Translation gives CAWSWSSYEQYF.

This clone was seen only a few times. V gene TRBV21-1 combines with J gene TRBJ2-7. TRBV21-1 is a pseudogene. The CDR3 has 15 residues. CDR3 coding DNA: TGTGCCAGCAGCAACCCCTGGGGTACCAGCTACGAGCAGTACTTC. Its protein is CASSNPWGTSYEQYF.

Comments on this clone: An end of the junction differs from the germline gene, which may be a read error. V gene TRBV29-1 combines with J gene TRBJ2-7; D gene uncertain. Germline values: CDR1 SQVTM, CDR2 ANQGSEA. The CDR3 has 13 residues. CDR3 in amino acids: CSVEGWGNYEQYF. CDR3 nucleotide sequence: TGCAGCGTCGAAGGTTGGGGAAACTACGAGCAGTACTTC.

In regard to this clone: Other DNA sequences in the same sample also yield this CDR3. The chain employs TRBV9 and TRBJ1-2; tentatively, D is TRBD1 (5 bases). The V end lost 0 bases, the J end lost 3 bases, and 9 bases lay between the germline ends. Looked up from germline, CDR1 is SGDLS and CDR2 is YYNGEE. The CDR3 covers 14 residues. The CDR3 is CASSVGGGDYGYTF. CDR3 coding DNA: TGTGCCAGCAGCGTAGGCGGGGGGGACTATGGCTACACCTTC.

The CDR3 nucleotides read TGTGCCAGCAGATTGAACACTGAAGCTTTCTTT. Its protein is CASRLNTEAFF. V gene TRBV5-4 combines with J gene TRBJ1-1; D is uncertain. This CDR3 is built from 11 residues. The V gene's germline CDR1 is SGHNT and CDR2 YYREEE (reference sequence). Trimming stripped 5 bases from V and 0 bases from J, with 2 bases between.

The chain's CDR3 is CASSEHDVWPDGYTF. DNA for the CDR3: TGTGCCAGCAGTGAGCATGACGTCTGGCCAGATGGCTACACCTTC. J is TRBJ1-2 and V is TRBV6-1; no firm D call. In germline, CDR1 is MNHNS, CDR2 SASEGT. V lost 3 bases to trimming and J lost 6 bases, with 17 bases between them. The CDR3 totals 15 residues.